These 6 T cell receptor beta chains were all obtained from the same sample, sequenced in a study of type 1 and type 2 diabetes patients. PCR was run on genomic DNA. Multiplex PCR with 30 forward and 13 reverse primers amplified the TCR beta CDR3. Each CDR3 protein is one row after TCRdb ran MiXCR on the multiplex PCR reads. The data contain some 250,000 distinct CDR3 sequences, over 45% of them singletons. The sequencing input was peripheral blood mononuclear cells (PBMCs). These receptors all stem from a man aged 18 to 30 with type 2 diabetes.

V and J are TRBV6-5 and TRBJ1-1; 7 bases are shared with TRBD1. Germline values: CDR1 MNHEY, CDR2 SVGAGI. The length of the CDR3 is 13 residues. V shed 2 bases and J 4 bases; nucleotides not matched to a gene: 1. Written as DNA, the CDR3 is TGTGCCAGCAGTTACCGACAGGGCACTGAAGCTTTCTTT. Its protein product is CASSYRQGTEAFF.

This clonotype was counted a few times. The chain carries TRBV19 and TRBJ2-1; the match to TRBD2 covers 8 bases. The V segment lost 0 bases and the J segment 7 bases; nucleotides outside the gene matches: 11. Germline V CDR1 and CDR2: LNHDA, SQIVND (reference sequence). This CDR3 region has 17 residues. CDR3 DNA: TGTGCCAGTAGTATAGATAGTCGGGGACTAGAACTAAATGAGCAGTTCTTC. Protein product: CASSIDSRGLELNEQFF.

This clonotype came up a few times. V gene TRBV7-8 combines with J gene TRBJ2-2; D gene ambiguous. Per germline, CDR1 SGHVS and CDR2 FQNEAQ. V gave up 5 bases and J gave up 0 bases, with 7 bases separating them. This CDR3 is 14 amino acids long. Here the CDR3 reads CASSPRSNTGELFF. The DNA for the CDR3 is TGTGCCAGCAGCCCTAGGTCGAACACCGGGGAGCTGTTTTTT.

This clonotype showed up many times. This chain's CDR3 is CASSPGEPQETQYF. Written as DNA, the CDR3 is TGTGCCAGTAGTCCCGGGGAACCGCAAGAGACCCAGTACTTC. The chain employs TRBV19 and TRBJ2-5; a possible D gene is TRBD2 (5 bases). CDR1 is LNHDA, CDR2 SQIVND, per germline (reference sequence). This CDR3 has 14 amino acids. The ends were cut back, 5 bases at V and 2 bases at J, with 12 bases in the middle.

V usage is TRBV19 and J usage is TRBJ1-5, with TRBD1 matching over 10 bases. This CDR3 comprises 17 residues. CDR1 and CDR2 from the germline V gene are LNHDA and SQIVND (reference sequence). Unmatched junction bases numbered 14, after V lost 6 bases and J lost 6 bases. CDR3 sequence (DNA): TGTGCCAGTAGGAAGACAGGGGGCTCATCGAGGCTTCAGCCCCAGCATTTT. This gives the protein CASRKTGGSSRLQPQHF.

This clonotype is a singleton in its sample. The chain uses TRBV5-4 and TRBJ2-1; TRBD2 matches at 16 bases. Germline assignment: CDR1 SGHNT and CDR2 YYREEE (reference sequence). With V trimmed by 2 bases and J by 7 bases, 6 bases remained unmatched. The CDR3 is 17 residues long. This chain's CDR3 is CASSFGTSGRALNEQFF. The DNA for the CDR3 is TGTGCCAGCAGCTTTGGGACTAGCGGGAGGGCCTTGAATGAGCAGTTCTTC. Full variable domain (outside the CDR3, taken from reference TRBV5-4 and TRBJ2-1): ETGVTQSPTHLIKTRGQQVTLRCSSQSGHNTVSWYQQALGQGPQFIFQYYREEENGRGNFPPRFSGLQFPNYSSELNVNALELDDSALYLCASSFGTSGRALNEQFFGPGTRLTVL.